This entry lists 32 T cell receptor beta chains sequenced from one sample in a study of TIL therapy for anti-PD-1-resistant metastatic lung cancer. Time point given: pre-treatment sample, taken before nivolumab and TIL therapy. This was the immunoSEQ v3 assay. Sequencing used immunoSEQ multiplex PCR; TCRdb keeps in-frame clones, though not all of them. The data show roughly 58,000 clones, approximately 75% seen once. The sequencing here drew on blood, taken at baseline. The source of these receptors is a person aged 25 to 80 with non-small cell lung cancer.

V usage is TRBV28 and J usage is TRBJ1-5; D gene ambiguous. In germline, CDR1 is MDHEN, CDR2 SYDVKM. The CDR3 runs 14 residues. V shed 6 bases and J shed 3 bases, with 12 bases lying between them. CDR3 bases: TGTGCCAGCAGCCCCGAAAAATACAATCAGCCCCAGCATTTT. Its translation is CASSPEKYNQPQHF.

The V gene is TRBV10-1, the J gene TRBJ2-7; D possibly corresponds to TRBD1 (6 bases). Germline values: CDR1 WNHNN, CDR2 SYGVQD (reference sequence). Trimming took off 3 bases at V and 2 bases at J, with 17 bases between the two ends. This CDR3 region has 16 residues. CDR3 region: CASSDQGLTLPYEQYF. DNA of the CDR3: TGCGCCAGCAGTGATCAGGGGCTAACGCTTCCCTACGAGCAGTACTTC.

This chain links TRBV18 with TRBJ2-7; 7 nucleotides match TRBD1. This CDR3 has 14 amino acids. CDR1 and CDR2 (germline): KGHSH, LQKENI. V shed 5 bases and J 2 bases; nucleotides not matched to a gene: 6. DNA for the CDR3: TGTGCCAGCTCATCAGAAGACAGGGCCTACGAGCAGTACTTC. Protein sequence: CASSSEDRAYEQYF.

The chain has TRBV28 and TRBJ2-7, with TRBD2 matching over 12 bases. Looked up from germline, CDR1 is MDHEN and CDR2 is SYDVKM. The CDR3 runs to 16 residues. V shed 4 bases and J 4 bases; nucleotides not matched to a gene: 8. CDR3 sequence reads: CASSSSSGRAGYEQYF. The CDR3 nucleotides read TGTGCCAGCAGTTCCTCTAGCGGGAGGGCCGGATACGAGCAGTACTTC.

CDR3 in DNA: TGTGCCAGCAGCCAAGATGGGGGGGGCCTTAACACTGAAGCTTTCTTT. As protein: CASSQDGGGLNTEAFF. J is TRBJ1-1 and V is TRBV4-2; possibly TRBD1 for D (6 bases). This CDR3 region has 16 residues. From germline, CDR1 is LGHNA and CDR2 YNFKEQ. Trimming removed 0 bases at V and 2 bases at J, with 13 bases between.

This clone came up a few times. The V gene is TRBV5-6, the J gene TRBJ2-3, with D maybe TRBD1 (5 bases). The germline V gene encodes CDR1 SGHDT and CDR2 YYEEEE. Trimming shortened V by 0 bases and J by 8 bases, and 16 bases separated the two germline ends. The CDR3 length is 15 residues. The CDR3 region is CASSLGQPSKATQYF. In DNA, the CDR3 is TGTGCCAGCAGCTTGGGACAGCCCTCTAAGGCTACGCAGTATTTT.

V and J are TRBV29-1 and TRBJ2-3; possible D gene TRBD2, 5 bases. The CDR3 runs 13 residues. Trimming shortened V by 0 bases and J by 8 bases, and 12 bases separated the two germline ends. CDR1 SQVTM and CDR2 ANQGSEA come from the germline V gene. CDR3 in DNA: TGCAGCGTTGAAGACGGACTCTCCCGTACGCAGTATTTT. Residues: CSVEDGLSRTQYF.

The chain is built from TRBV14 and TRBJ2-1; 10 bases align to TRBD2. Germline loops: CDR1 SGHDN, CDR2 FVKESK. V trimming: 4 bases; J trimming: 4 bases; junction bases outside the gene matches: 13. The CDR3 has 18 amino acids. DNA for the CDR3: TGTGCCAGCAGCCGCAGGCTCCCGGGACTAGCGATTTACAATGAGCAGTTCTTC. Its translation: CASSRRLPGLAIYNEQFF.

This chain uses TRBV5-1 with TRBJ1-6, with 8 bases identical to TRBD1. Per the germline V gene, CDR1 is SGHRS and CDR2 is YFSETQ. V was clipped by 0 bases and J by 6 bases; unmatched bases: 5. The length of the CDR3 is 16 residues. Written as DNA, the CDR3 is TGCGCCAGCAGCTTGGTAGGGACAGGCCTTAATTCACCCCTCCACTTT. Translation: CASSLVGTGLNSPLHF.

The rearrangement joins TRBV4-3 to TRBJ2-2; D not resolved. The V and J ends lost 2 bases and 3 bases respectively, with 7 bases between them. Germline values: CDR1 LGHNA, CDR2 YSLEER. This CDR3 contains 14 residues. This CDR3 is CASSQFYHTGELFF. The DNA of the CDR3 is TGCGCCAGCAGCCAATTTTACCACACCGGGGAGCTGTTTTTT.

V gene TRBV7-8 combines with J gene TRBJ2-7; 13 nucleotides match TRBD2. The CDR3 is made up of 16 amino acids. Germline CDR1 is SGHVS and CDR2 is FQNEAQ. The ends lost 3 bases at V and 3 bases at J; junction bases unmatched: 5. The CDR3: CASSLYGTSGNYEQYF. The CDR3 nucleotides read TGTGCCAGCAGCTTGTACGGGACTAGCGGGAACTACGAGCAGTACTTC.

The chain couples TRBV7-2 to TRBJ2-3; 7 bases agree with TRBD2. Trimming at V came to 1 base and at J to 0 bases, leaving 7 bases not matched to a gene. The CDR3 is 17 amino acids. Germline-derived CDR1 and CDR2 are SGHTA and FQGNSA. The CDR3 spells CASSLVGAGVSTDTQYF. Here the CDR3 DNA reads TGTGCCAGCAGCTTAGTCGGGGCGGGAGTTAGCACAGATACGCAGTATTTT.

The chain couples TRBV7-3 to TRBJ2-1; TRBD2 aligns across 14 bases. The junction had 12 bases not matched to a gene; V was cut back by 1 base and J by 4 bases. Per germline, CDR1 SGHTA and CDR2 FQGTGA. The CDR3 has 20 amino acids. The CDR3 reads CASSLMALPGLAGDYNEQFF. The CDR3 nucleotides are TGTGCCAGCAGCTTAATGGCCCTTCCGGGACTAGCGGGGGATTACAATGAGCAGTTCTTC.

The J gene is TRBJ2-2, the V gene TRBV6-6; 7 positions agree with TRBD1. The germline CDR1 and CDR2 sequences are MNHNY and SVGAGI (reference sequence). V was clipped by 7 bases and J by 6 bases; unmatched bases: 14. The CDR3 runs 16 residues. The CDR3 here is CASIDGGDRAPGELFF. For the CDR3, the DNA is TGTGCCAGCATCGATGGGGGAGACAGGGCCCCCGGGGAGCTGTTTTTT.

The chain joins TRBV9 to TRBJ1-5; D call uncertain. Per germline, CDR1 SGDLS and CDR2 YYNGEE. V was pared by 7 bases and J by 3 bases, with 11 bases between. CDR3 length: 13 amino acids. CDR3 residues: CASSWGANQPQHF. The CDR3, as DNA: TGTGCCAGCTCCTGGGGAGCCAATCAGCCCCAGCATTTT.

In regard to this clone: Sequence at one end of the junction differs from germline and may be a read error. This chain uses TRBV3-1 (or the pseudogene TRBV3-2) with TRBJ2-1; 10 bases map to TRBD2. CDR3 size: 13 residues. Germline V gene sequence: CDR1 LGHDT, CDR2 YNNKEL (reference sequence). The CDR3 protein is CASSPGLAASRIF. CDR3 sequence (DNA): TGTGCCAGCAGCCCCGGACTAGCGGCCTCGCGGATCTTC.

The chain uses TRBV5-1 and TRBJ2-3, with D tentatively TRBD1 (5 bases). The CDR3 length is 13 residues. V lost 2 bases to trimming and J lost 2 bases, with 6 bases between them. The germline gives CDR1 SGHRS, CDR2 YFSETQ. This chain's CDR3 is CASSFRATDTQYF. CDR3 bases: TGCGCCAGCAGCTTCAGGGCCACAGATACGCAGTATTTT.

The V and J genes are TRBV23-1 and TRBJ1-1, with D possibly being TRBD1 (6 bases). TRBV23-1 is known as an ORF, though its function is uncertain. The CDR3 contains 15 residues. V dropped 0 bases and J dropped 5 bases, with 13 bases sitting between them. As DNA, the CDR3 is TGCGCCAGCAGTCAATCGTGGGGGCCCGTAACTGAAGCTTTCTTT. Amino acids: CASSQSWGPVTEAFF.

The chain employs TRBV4-1 and TRBJ2-7, with 7 bases identical to TRBD1. Per the germline V gene, CDR1 is MGHRA and CDR2 is YSYEKL. This CDR3 is 15 amino acids long. Trimming at V came to 1 base and at J to 3 bases, leaving 6 bases not matched to a gene. The CDR3 DNA sequence: TGCGCCAGCAGCCAAGGTCCAGGGGGTCTCTACGAGCAGTACTTC. Its translation: CASSQGPGGLYEQYF.

The sample holds a few counts of this clone. The J gene is TRBJ2-1, the V gene TRBV28; possibly TRBD2 for D (6 bases). Germline V lookup: CDR1 MDHEN, CDR2 SYDVKM. Trimming pared 7 bases from V and 3 bases from J, leaving 22 bases between. The CDR3 runs to 17 residues. CDR3 amino acids: CASNSAGYGKVYNEQFF. CDR3 DNA sequence: TGTGCCAGCAATTCAGCGGGTTACGGTAAGGTCTACAATGAGCAGTTCTTC.

This chain connects TRBV6-2 or TRBV6-3 to TRBJ2-7, with no clear D. The CDR3 has 14 residues. Trimming cost V 2 bases and J 2 bases, with 10 bases left between them. Per germline, CDR1 MNHEY and CDR2 SVGEGT. CDR3: CASSYGVGAYEQYF. CDR3 in DNA: TGTGCCAGCAGTTACGGAGTAGGAGCCTACGAGCAGTACTTC.

This clone was counted only a few times. The V gene is TRBV5-8, the J gene TRBJ2-7; D not certain. Looked up from germline, CDR1 is SGHTS and CDR2 is YDEGEE. Trimming removed 2 bases from V and 5 bases from J, with 11 bases in between. CDR3 size: 13 residues. The CDR3 nucleotides are TGTGCCAGCAGCTTTAGGAGCACTGACGAGCAGTACTTC. Translated: CASSFRSTDEQYF.

This clone was detected once. The rearrangement uses TRBV7-3 and TRBJ1-6; 10 positions agree with TRBD1. CDR3 length: 20 amino acids. Germline values: CDR1 SGHTA, CDR2 FQGTGA. The V and J ends lost 5 bases and 6 bases, in that order; junction bases with no gene match: 19. This chain's CDR3 is CASSPHRRGTGEFSNSPLHF. The CDR3 bases are TGTGCCAGCAGCCCCCACCGGCGGGGGACAGGGGAGTTTTCTAATTCACCCCTCCACTTT.

The V gene is TRBV7-9, the J gene TRBJ2-3; D is uncertain. The V end lost 3 bases, the J end lost 2 bases, and 3 bases lay between the germline ends. The CDR3 is 12 amino acids. Germline V gene sequence: CDR1 SEHNR, CDR2 FQNEAQ (reference sequence). The CDR3 sequence: CASSFITDTQYF. CDR3 sequence (DNA): TGTGCCAGCAGCTTTATCACAGATACGCAGTATTTT. Using reference TRBV7-9 and TRBJ2-3 for the parts outside the CDR3, the full variable domain is DTGVSQNPRHKITKRGQNVTFRCDPISEHNRLYWYRQTLGQGPEFLTYFQNEAQLEKSRLLSDRFSAERPKGSFSTLEIQRTEQGDSAMYLCASSFITDTQYFGPGTRLTVL.

The rearrangement links TRBV3-1 (or the pseudogene TRBV3-2) to TRBJ1-2; D is perhaps TRBD1 (6 bases). The germline gives CDR1 LGHDT, CDR2 YNNKEL (reference sequence). Between the trimmed V and J ends, which lost 5 bases and 8 bases, there was a span of 15 bases. The CDR3 is 13 residues long. For the CDR3, the DNA is TGTGCCAGCAGCTTTGGAGGGGGGCACGGCTACACCTTC. Its translation is CASSFGGGHGYTF.

The chain uses TRBV30 and TRBJ1-6; D is ambiguous. Germline values: CDR1 GTSNPN, CDR2 SVGIG (reference sequence). Trimming pared 3 bases from V and 8 bases from J, leaving 17 bases between. The CDR3 length is 15 residues. CDR3 in amino acids: CAWRALVRKDSPLHF. CDR3 DNA sequence: TGTGCCTGGAGAGCCCTGGTCAGGAAGGATTCACCCCTCCACTTT.

The chain employs TRBV28 and TRBJ2-3; D is ambiguous. CDR3 length equals 15 residues. Deletions cut 4 bases from V and 4 bases from J, with 15 bases between. Germline V gene lookup returns CDR1 MDHEN and CDR2 SYDVKM. The CDR3 DNA reads as TGTGCCAGCAGTTCCCGGAGCCCGGTGGCAGATACGCAGTATTTT. Translated, it gives CASSSRSPVADTQYF.

The chain carries TRBV28 and TRBJ2-4; TRBD2 matches 8 bases. After removal of 1 base from V and 5 bases from J, the junction contained 4 bases not matched to a gene. Germline CDR1 and CDR2: MDHEN and SYDVKM. This CDR3 is built from 15 residues. The CDR3 loop reads CASSLFSGGQNIQYF. The CDR3 DNA follows: TGTGCCAGCAGTTTATTTTCGGGGGGGCAAAACATTCAGTACTTC.

The chain links TRBV11-3 to TRBJ2-2; 10 nucleotides match TRBD1. CDR1 is SGHNT and CDR2 is YENEEA in the germline V gene. V dropped 5 bases and J dropped 5; count of bases not matched to a gene: 8. This CDR3 region has 16 residues. In DNA, the CDR3 is TGTGCCAGCAGCCCTGGGACAGGGGTTTGGACCGGGGAGCTGTTTTTT. Its protein is CASSPGTGVWTGELFF.

The chain uses TRBV4-2 and TRBJ1-5, with 7 positions matching TRBD1. CDR1 is LGHNA and CDR2 is YNFKEQ in the germline V gene. V was clipped by 0 bases and J by 3 bases; unmatched bases: 5. The CDR3 consists of 16 residues. CDR3 amino acids: CASSQDLTGANQPQHF. The CDR3 nucleotides are TGTGCCAGCAGCCAAGATTTAACAGGGGCCAATCAGCCCCAGCATTTT.

The chain employs TRBV30 and TRBJ1-3, with 7 bases fitting TRBD1. The CDR3 contains 12 residues. Germline-derived CDR1 and CDR2 are GTSNPN and SVGIG (reference sequence). After removal of 6 bases from V and 7 bases from J, the junction contained 6 bases not matched to a gene. As DNA, the CDR3 is TGTGCCTGTACAGGGGAGGCTAACACCATATATTTT. Translation gives CACTGEANTIYF.

The chain employs TRBV5-6 and TRBJ1-3; D gene unclear. V was shortened by 4 bases and J by 7 bases, with 12 bases between the two germline ends. The germline CDR1 and CDR2 sequences are SGHDT and YYEEEE. There are 13 residues in the CDR3. Here the CDR3 reads CASSVGMGNTIYF. CDR3 DNA: TGTGCCAGCAGCGTAGGAATGGGGAACACCATATATTTT.